This T cell receptor beta chain derives from a study of blood T cell repertoires in COVID-19. Study-wide context: In each case, the material was cDNA or gDNA derived from T cells, B-cell-depleted T cells, or PBMCs.

The germline gives CDR1 LNHDA, CDR2 SQIVND (reference sequence). Germline trimming cut 7 bases from V and 6 bases from J; bases unmatched to any gene: 9. The CDR3 extends over 14 amino acids. Original processing methods: Estimates of nucleated cell counts were drawn from the amplification of reference gene primers. Clones were read by immunoSEQ multiplex PCR, and TCRdb kept only the in-frame ones, dropping some. The DNA gave D and trimming, while V, J and clone size come from that table. The sample contains over 100,000 clones, over 75% of which appear only once. The TCR comes from a man aged 80 or over with acute or convalescent COVID-19. The chain employs TRBV19 and TRBJ2-1; 7 bases line up with TRBD1. The sample consisted of peripheral blood. CDR3 DNA: TGTGCCAGTATCGGGACAGCCGCCCCCAATGAGCAGTTCTTC. This encodes CASIGTAAPNEQFF.